This T cell receptor (beta chain) was sequenced in a study of shared clonotypes between healthy human individuals. Across the study: Serving as donors were a couple of women and three men, whose ages spanned 18 to 49. Per-donor plates numbered three CD4 naive, three CD4 memory, two CD8 naive and one CD8 memory.

Only in-frame clones appear in the TCRdb table, and some are missing; sequencing was by immunoSEQ multiplex PCR. Of 550,000 to 800,000 clones in the sample, roughly 91% were seen once. Study findings and constraints: Larger estimated richness was generally seen in naive subsets than in memory subsets.

Worth noting for this clone: The target antigen is unknown.

The CDR3 spans 16 residues. The germline gives CDR1 LGHNA, CDR2 YSLEER. The germline V and J ends were trimmed by 4 bases and 4 bases, with 19 bases remaining between them. This sequence was found in a man aged 18 to 30 in good health. Some clones in this sample may be carry-over from other donors' samples. The sequenced sample was memory CD8+ T cells from PBMCs. Subset given: CD45RO+ cells pooled with CCR7-negative TemRA cells. V and J are TRBV4-3 and TRBJ1-1; the D gene is possibly TRBD1 (6 bases). As DNA, the CDR3 is TGCGCCAGCAGCCCAGCTAGAGACAGGATGAGCACTGAAGCTTTCTTT. Translating gives CASSPARDRMSTEAFF.